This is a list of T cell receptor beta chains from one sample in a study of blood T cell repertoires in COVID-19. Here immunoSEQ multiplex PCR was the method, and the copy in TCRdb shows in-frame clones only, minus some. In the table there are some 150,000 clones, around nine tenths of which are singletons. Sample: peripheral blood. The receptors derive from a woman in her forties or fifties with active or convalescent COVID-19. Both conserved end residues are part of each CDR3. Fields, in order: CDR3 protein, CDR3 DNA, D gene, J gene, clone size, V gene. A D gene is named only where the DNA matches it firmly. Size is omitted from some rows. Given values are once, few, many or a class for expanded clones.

CDR3 protein: CASSQVDRTGRSYEQYF
CDR3 DNA: TGTGCCAGCAGCCAAGTAGACCGGACAGGGCGGTCCTACGAGCAGTACTTC
D gene: TRBD1
J gene: TRBJ2-7
clone size: -
V gene: TRBV4-2

CDR3 protein: CASSHSPGGNQPQHF
CDR3 DNA: TGCGCCAGCAGCCATTCGCCGGGGGGGAATCAGCCCCAGCATTTT
D gene: -
J gene: TRBJ1-5
clone size: -
V gene: TRBV4-3

CDR3 protein: CASRSVSQPQHF
CDR3 DNA: TGTGCCAGCAGGAGCGTGAGTCAGCCCCAGCATTTT
D gene: -
J gene: TRBJ1-5
clone size: once
V gene: TRBV2

CDR3 protein: CSVSGVWGWEETQYF
CDR3 DNA: TGCAGCGTTAGCGGGGTGTGGGGCTGGGAGGAGACCCAGTACTTC
D gene: TRBD2
J gene: TRBJ2-5
clone size: -
V gene: TRBV29-1

CDR3 protein: CASSQEAGGRDTQYF
CDR3 DNA: TGTGCCAGCAGCCAAGAGGCGGGAGGAAGAGATACGCAGTATTTT
D gene: TRBD2
J gene: TRBJ2-3
clone size: few
V gene: TRBV4-2

CDR3 protein: CASSQAGLAGSNEQFF
CDR3 DNA: TGCGCCAGCAGCCAAGCGGGACTAGCGGGATCCAATGAGCAGTTCTTC
D gene: TRBD2
J gene: TRBJ2-1
clone size: -
V gene: TRBV4-3

CDR3 protein: CASSFGQGGYGYTF
CDR3 DNA: TGTGCCAGCAGCTTTGGACAGGGAGGATATGGCTACACCTTC
D gene: TRBD1
J gene: TRBJ1-2
clone size: -
V gene: TRBV7-9

CDR3 protein: CASSASGPYEQYF
CDR3 DNA: TGTGCCAGCAGTGCTAGCGGCCCCTACGAGCAGTACTTC
D gene: TRBD2
J gene: TRBJ2-7
clone size: -
V gene: TRBV27

CDR3 protein: CASSLDFWGLETQYF
CDR3 DNA: TGTGCCAGCAGCTTGGATTTTTGGGGCTTAGAGACCCAGTACTTC
D gene: -
J gene: TRBJ2-5
clone size: -
V gene: TRBV5-5

CDR3 protein: CASVTEDRVHDEQYF
CDR3 DNA: TGTGCTAGTGTGACGGAGGACAGGGTTCATGACGAGCAGTACTTC
D gene: TRBD1
J gene: TRBJ2-7
clone size: -
V gene: TRBV12-5

CDR3 protein: CASSPSSPRESTDTQYF
CDR3 DNA: TGTGCCAGCTCACCATCGAGTCCGCGGGAGAGCACAGATACGCAGTATTTT
D gene: TRBD2
J gene: TRBJ2-3
clone size: -
V gene: TRBV18

CDR3 protein: CASSSAGAVGNEQFF
CDR3 DNA: TGTGCCAGCAGCTCCGCGGGGGCCGTAGGCAATGAGCAGTTCTTC
D gene: -
J gene: TRBJ2-1
clone size: -
V gene: TRBV7-9

CDR3 protein: CASSPLTSGAYYEQYF
CDR3 DNA: TGTGCCAGCTCACCACTTACTAGCGGGGCATACTACGAGCAGTACTTC
D gene: TRBD2
J gene: TRBJ2-7
clone size: -
V gene: TRBV18

CDR3 protein: CASSLQAYNEKLFF
CDR3 DNA: TGTGCCAGCAGTTTACAGGCTTATAATGAAAAACTGTTTTTT
D gene: -
J gene: TRBJ1-4
clone size: once
V gene: TRBV27

CDR3 protein: CASSLSTAGTDTQYF
CDR3 DNA: TGTGCCAGCAGCTTGAGTACCGCGGGCACAGATACGCAGTATTTT
D gene: -
J gene: TRBJ2-3
clone size: once
V gene: TRBV5-4

CDR3 protein: CASSSTSGRGETQYF
CDR3 DNA: TGTGCCAGCAGCTCGACTAGCGGGAGGGGAGAGACCCAGTACTTC
D gene: TRBD2
J gene: TRBJ2-5
clone size: -
V gene: TRBV13

CDR3 protein: CASSPRGGEKLFF
CDR3 DNA: TGTGCCAGCTCACCACGCGGTGGAGAAAAACTGTTTTTT
D gene: -
J gene: TRBJ1-4
clone size: -
V gene: TRBV18

CDR3 protein: CASSFMDSWDGYTF
CDR3 DNA: TGTGCCAGCAGTTTTATGGACAGCTGGGATGGCTACACCTTC
D gene: -
J gene: TRBJ1-2
clone size: -
V gene: TRBV28

CDR3 protein: CATSMRTGASSNQPQHF
CDR3 DNA: TGTGCCACCAGCATGAGGACAGGGGCTTCTAGCAATCAGCCCCAGCATTTT
D gene: TRBD1
J gene: TRBJ1-5
clone size: -
V gene: TRBV15

CDR3 protein: CSVEDQLGQFF
CDR3 DNA: TGCAGCGTTGAAGATCAACTTGGGCAGTTCTTC
D gene: -
J gene: TRBJ2-1
clone size: few
V gene: TRBV29-1

CDR3 protein: CASSEDKNTEAFF
CDR3 DNA: TGTGCCAGCAGCGAGGACAAGAACACTGAAGCTTTCTTT
D gene: -
J gene: TRBJ1-1
clone size: -
V gene: TRBV7-9

CDR3 protein: CASSFLGNRQHTIYF
CDR3 DNA: TGTGCCAGCAGCTTCCTGGGGAACAGGCAACACACCATATATTTT
D gene: -
J gene: TRBJ1-3
clone size: few
V gene: TRBV7-2

CDR3 protein: CASSQTGNPLYGYTF
CDR3 DNA: TGTGCCAGCAGCCAAACAGGGAATCCCCTCTATGGCTACACCTTC
D gene: -
J gene: TRBJ1-2
clone size: -
V gene: TRBV7-2

CDR3 protein: CASSPPRSGGRLYEQYF
CDR3 DNA: TGTGCCAGCTCACCACCCCGATCGGGAGGTCGTTTATACGAGCAGTACTTC
D gene: TRBD2
J gene: TRBJ2-7
clone size: -
V gene: TRBV18

CDR3 protein: CASSLTTGNGAEAFF
CDR3 DNA: TGTGCCAGCAGCTTAACGACGGGGAATGGGGCTGAAGCTTTCTTT
D gene: -
J gene: TRBJ1-1
clone size: -
V gene: TRBV7-2

CDR3 protein: CASSYSPGTLEAFF
CDR3 DNA: TGTGCCAGCAGTTACTCCCCCGGGACTTTAGAAGCTTTCTTT
D gene: -
J gene: TRBJ1-1
clone size: -
V gene: TRBV6-5

CDR3 protein: CASSLTRGNEQFF
CDR3 DNA: TGTGCCAGCAGTTTGACTAGAGGGAATGAGCAGTTCTTC
D gene: -
J gene: TRBJ2-1
clone size: -
V gene: TRBV27

CDR3 protein: CASSLAQAGTRGPDTQYF
CDR3 DNA: TGTGCCAGCAGTTTAGCGCAAGCCGGGACTAGGGGCCCCGATACGCAGTATTTT
D gene: TRBD2
J gene: TRBJ2-3
clone size: -
V gene: TRBV28

CDR3 protein: CAWSVLDRAGGEAFF
CDR3 DNA: TGTGCCTGGAGTGTTTTGGACAGGGCTGGGGGTGAAGCTTTCTTT
D gene: TRBD1
J gene: TRBJ1-1
clone size: -
V gene: TRBV30

CDR3 protein: CASSLQGAGGNIQYF
CDR3 DNA: TGTGCCAGCAGCTTACAGGGGGCCGGAGGAAACATTCAGTACTTC
D gene: TRBD1
J gene: TRBJ2-4
clone size: -
V gene: TRBV7-8

CDR3 protein: CASSATGNYEQYF
CDR3 DNA: TGTGCCAGCAGCGCAACAGGTAACTACGAGCAGTACTTC
D gene: -
J gene: TRBJ2-7
clone size: once
V gene: TRBV12-3/TRBV12-4

CDR3 protein: CASGPGETQYF
CDR3 DNA: TGTGCCAGCGGCCCGGGGGAGACCCAGTACTTC
D gene: -
J gene: TRBJ2-5
clone size: -
V gene: TRBV7-2

CDR3 protein: CASRTDTQETQYF
CDR3 DNA: TGTGCCAGCAGAACGGACACCCAAGAGACCCAGTACTTC
D gene: -
J gene: TRBJ2-5
clone size: once
V gene: TRBV2

CDR3 protein: CASSEVSGGEETQYF
CDR3 DNA: TGTGCCAGCAGTGAAGTTTCAGGGGGCGAAGAGACCCAGTACTTC
D gene: TRBD1
J gene: TRBJ2-5
clone size: -
V gene: TRBV6-1

CDR3 protein: CASSPPTAEPGYNEQFF
CDR3 DNA: TGTGCCAGCTCACCACCTACGGCAGAGCCGGGCTACAATGAGCAGTTCTTC
D gene: -
J gene: TRBJ2-1
clone size: -
V gene: TRBV18

CDR3 protein: CAWIRQGFGYTF
CDR3 DNA: TGTGCCTGGATAAGACAGGGCTTTGGCTACACCTTC
D gene: TRBD1
J gene: TRBJ1-2
clone size: -
V gene: TRBV30

CDR3 protein: CASSPDNGYTF
CDR3 DNA: TGTGCCAGCAGCCCAGACAATGGCTACACCTTC
D gene: -
J gene: TRBJ1-2
clone size: -
V gene: TRBV7-9

CDR3 protein: CASSTWDAGGSEQYF
CDR3 DNA: TGTGCCAGCAGCACCTGGGACGCAGGGGGATCCGAGCAGTACTTC
D gene: TRBD1
J gene: TRBJ2-7
clone size: -
V gene: TRBV5-4

CDR3 protein: CASSLVLPDTQYF
CDR3 DNA: TGCGCCAGCAGCTTGGTTCTCCCAGATACGCAGTATTTT
D gene: -
J gene: TRBJ2-3
clone size: -
V gene: TRBV5-1

CDR3 protein: CASSQIQGSNTEAFF
CDR3 DNA: TGTGCCAGCAGCCAAATACAGGGGTCGAACACTGAAGCTTTCTTT
D gene: TRBD1
J gene: TRBJ1-1
clone size: -
V gene: TRBV4-2

CDR3 protein: CASSLPGEAYEQYF
CDR3 DNA: TGTGCCAGCAGCCTGCCCGGGGAAGCCTACGAGCAGTACTTC
D gene: -
J gene: TRBJ2-7
clone size: -
V gene: TRBV13